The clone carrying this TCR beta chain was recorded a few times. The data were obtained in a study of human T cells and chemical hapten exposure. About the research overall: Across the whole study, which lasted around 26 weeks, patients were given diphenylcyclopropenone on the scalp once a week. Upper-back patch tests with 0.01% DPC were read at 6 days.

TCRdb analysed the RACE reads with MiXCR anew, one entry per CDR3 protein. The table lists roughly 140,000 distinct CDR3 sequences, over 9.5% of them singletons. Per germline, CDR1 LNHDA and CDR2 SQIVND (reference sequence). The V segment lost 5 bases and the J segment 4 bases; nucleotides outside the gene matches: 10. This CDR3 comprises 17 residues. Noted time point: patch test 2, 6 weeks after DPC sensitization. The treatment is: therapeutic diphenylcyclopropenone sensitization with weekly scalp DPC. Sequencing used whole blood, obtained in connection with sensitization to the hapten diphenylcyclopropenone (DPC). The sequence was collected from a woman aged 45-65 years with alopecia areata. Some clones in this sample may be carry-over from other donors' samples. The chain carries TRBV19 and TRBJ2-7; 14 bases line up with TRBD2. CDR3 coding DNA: TGTGCCAGTAGTTCGGGACTAGCGGGAGCTCTGAGGTACGAGCAGTACTTC. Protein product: CASSSGLAGALRYEQYF.